These 27 T cell receptor beta chains originate from one sample sequenced in a study of cytomegalovirus exposure and HLA in healthy donors. PCR involved 60 Vbeta and 13 Jbeta primers. Sequenced by immunoSEQ multiplex PCR; TCRdb stores in-frame clones only, minus some. The sample includes approximately 170,000 clones, more than 60% of them seen just once. Specimen: PBMCs. These receptors all stem from a female donor in good health and CMV-seronegative.

The rearrangement uses TRBV7-7 and TRBJ2-7; 12 nucleotides line up with TRBD1. The CDR3 consists of 15 residues. V shed 5 bases, J shed 2 bases, and the junction held 4 bases outside the gene matches. CDR1 is SSHAT and CDR2 is FNYEAQ in the germline V gene (reference sequence). CDR3 residues: CASSPGTGGPYEQYF. CDR3 DNA sequence: TGTGCCAGCAGCCCCGGGACAGGGGGCCCCTACGAGCAGTACTTC.

The rearrangement joins TRBV7-2 to TRBJ1-1, with a weak D call TRBD1 (5 bases). With 5 bases removed from V and 5 bases from J, the gap between germline ends came to 12 bases. CDR3 size: 13 residues. Germline V CDR1 and CDR2: SGHTA, FQGNSA. In DNA, the CDR3 is TGTGCCAGCAGCGGCGCGGGGGGAACTGAAGCTTTCTTT. Translating gives CASSGAGGTEAFF.

The CDR3 DNA follows: TGCGCCAGCAGTAGCGGGAGTTACGAGCAGTACTTC. This sequence encodes CASSSGSYEQYF. The chain links TRBV10-1 to TRBJ2-7; TRBD2 aligns across 8 bases. The CDR3 is made up of 12 amino acids. Unmatched junction bases numbered 1, after V lost 5 bases and J lost 4 bases. CDR1 WNHNN and CDR2 SYGVQD come from the germline V gene (reference sequence).

The rearrangement joins TRBV9 to TRBJ2-1, with TRBD2 matching 12 bases. Germline CDR1 and CDR2: SGDLS and YYNGEE. J gave up 7 bases and V 2 bases, and 7 bases lay outside the gene matches. This CDR3 spans 16 amino acids. CDR3 nucleotide sequence: TGTGCCAGCAGCGTGTGGCGACTAGCGGGAGTAAATGAGCAGTTCTTC. It is translated as CASSVWRLAGVNEQFF.

The chain combines TRBV7-2 with TRBJ1-1; D ambiguous. The CDR3 contains 14 residues. Germline V gene data show CDR1 as SGHTA and CDR2 as FQGNSA. V dropped 3 bases and J dropped 0 bases, with 8 bases sitting between them. The CDR3 here is CASSLEWMNTEAFF. As DNA, the CDR3 is TGTGCCAGCAGCTTGGAGTGGATGAACACTGAAGCTTTCTTT.

For the CDR3, the DNA is TGCGCCAGCAGGGACAGGTGGGGAACTGAAGCTTTCTTT. Amino acid sequence: CASRDRWGTEAFF. The chain is built from TRBV5-1 and TRBJ1-1; 7 nucleotides agree with TRBD1. This CDR3 has 13 residues. From germline, CDR1 is SGHRS and CDR2 YFSETQ. V was pared by 5 bases and J by 5 bases, with 6 bases of the junction left unmatched.

The V call is TRBV29-1, the J call TRBJ1-5; D gene unclear. The germline gives CDR1 SQVTM, CDR2 ANQGSEA. CDR3 length equals 13 residues. The V end was cut by 1 base, the J end by 2 bases, with 6 bases between. The CDR3 coding sequence is TGCAGCGTTGAAGGGAGCGGCAATCAGCCCCAGCATTTT. Translated: CSVEGSGNQPQHF.

The CDR3 is CASSFRGDTQYF. The CDR3 DNA follows: TGTGCCAGCAGCTTCCGGGGAGATACGCAGTATTTT. J is TRBJ2-3 and V is TRBV7-6; D is perhaps TRBD2 (5 bases). Germline values: CDR1 SGHVS, CDR2 FNYEAQ. V was shortened by 3 bases and J by 5 bases, with 6 bases between the two germline ends. This CDR3 is 12 amino acids long.

The chain employs TRBV7-2 and TRBJ1-1, with 7 bases fitting TRBD1. This CDR3 has 16 residues. Unmatched junction bases numbered 9, after V lost 5 bases and J lost 0 bases. Germline V gene data show CDR1 as SGHTA and CDR2 as FQGNSA. CDR3 nucleotides: TGTGCCAGCAGCCCAGGGGGGAACAGGTTGAACACTGAAGCTTTCTTT. As protein: CASSPGGNRLNTEAFF.

The chain links TRBV7-2 to TRBJ2-1; weak D call: TRBD1 (6 bases). CDR3 length: 14 amino acids. V was pared by 2 bases and J by 7 bases, with 12 bases between. CDR1 and CDR2 (germline): SGHTA, FQGNSA. The CDR3 DNA reads TGTGCCAGCAGCTTAACAAGGACAGCAAATGAGCAGTTCTTC. Translation gives CASSLTRTANEQFF.

The chain has TRBV7-9 and TRBJ2-7, with 9 bases identical to TRBD2. V lost 8 bases, J lost 0 bases, and 5 bases stayed unmatched. The CDR3 totals 14 residues. Germline CDR1 SEHNR, CDR2 FQNEAQ (reference sequence). Here the CDR3 DNA reads TGTGCCAGCGCGGGACTAGCCGCCTCCTACGAGCAGTACTTC. Amino acids: CASAGLAASYEQYF. Full variable domain (rest looked up from reference TRBV7-9 and TRBJ2-7): DTGVSQNPRHKITKRGQNVTFRCDPISEHNRLYWYRQTLGQGPEFLTYFQNEAQLEKSRLLSDRFSAERPKGSFSTLEIQRTEQGDSAMYLCASAGLAASYEQYFGPGTRLTVT.

The chain has TRBV19 and TRBJ1-5; 8 bases align to TRBD1. After removal of 0 bases from V and 3 bases from J, the junction contained 1 base not matched to a gene. Germline CDR1 and CDR2: LNHDA and SQIVND (reference sequence). The CDR3 totals 15 residues. The CDR3 region has the DNA TGTGCCAGTAGTATAGAGGACAGGGTCAATCAGCCCCAGCATTTT. This codes for CASSIEDRVNQPQHF.

V and J are TRBV6-6 and TRBJ2-5; the match to TRBD2 covers 12 bases. The CDR3 runs to 16 residues. CDR1 MNHNY and CDR2 SVGAGI come from the germline V gene (reference sequence). The V gene end was trimmed by 6 bases and the J gene end by 0 bases; junction bases not matched to a gene: 5. The CDR3 protein is CASRTSGGPYQETQYF. CDR3 DNA: TGTGCCAGCAGGACTAGCGGGGGCCCGTACCAAGAGACCCAGTACTTC.

The chain links TRBV4-1 to TRBJ2-7; the D is unclear. V was trimmed by 3 bases and J by 7 bases, leaving 10 bases between them. The CDR3 runs to 12 residues. CDR1 and CDR2 (germline): MGHRA, YSYEKL. The CDR3 sequence is CASSQSQLEQYF. The CDR3 DNA is TGCGCCAGCAGCCAGTCCCAGTTAGAGCAGTACTTC.

In this sample, this clone turned up a few times. The V gene is TRBV2, the J gene TRBJ1-2, with 11 bases that match TRBD1. Looked up from germline, CDR1 is SNHLY and CDR2 is FYNNEI. The CDR3 is 14 amino acids. V lost 7 bases, J lost 8 bases, and 9 bases stayed unmatched. Here the CDR3 DNA reads TGTGCCAGCACCTACGAGGACAGGGGGCAAGGCTACACCTTC. It yields the protein CASTYEDRGQGYTF.

The rearrangement joins TRBV14 to TRBJ1-4; 7 bases are shared with TRBD1. Germline assignment: CDR1 SGHDN and CDR2 FVKESK. The CDR3 runs 16 residues. V was pared by 2 bases and J by 6 bases, with 9 bases of the junction left unmatched. The CDR3 reads CASSQSTGEGDEKLFF. The CDR3 region has the DNA TGTGCCAGCAGCCAAAGCACAGGGGAAGGTGATGAAAAACTGTTTTTT.

The chain is built from TRBV7-9 and TRBJ2-7, with TRBD1 matching over 12 bases. Germline lookup yields CDR1 SEHNR and CDR2 FQNEAQ (reference sequence). The CDR3 spans 18 residues. V shed 1 base, J shed 4 bases, and the junction held 11 bases outside the gene matches. The CDR3 DNA sequence: TGTGCCAGCAGCTTAGGTACGGCCCCGGGACAGGGGGCATACGAGCAGTACTTC. Translation gives CASSLGTAPGQGAYEQYF.

The V call is TRBV4-1, the J call TRBJ1-5; 10 nucleotides agree with TRBD1. Trimming at V came to 3 bases and at J to 5 bases, leaving 4 bases not matched to a gene. Germline V CDR1 and CDR2: MGHRA, YSYEKL. This CDR3 contains 15 residues. The CDR3 is CASSQVGQGYQPQHF. CDR3 DNA: TGCGCCAGCAGCCAGGTGGGACAGGGGTATCAGCCCCAGCATTTT.

The chain recombines TRBV7-3 with TRBJ2-2, with TRBD2 as a possible D gene (6 bases). V lost 6 bases and J 3 bases, leaving 14 bases between the germline ends. Germline CDR1 is SGHTA and CDR2 is FQGTGA. The CDR3 runs to 15 residues. The CDR3: CASSRRSGHTGELFF. CDR3 DNA: TGTGCCAGCAGTCGCCGTAGCGGCCACACCGGGGAGCTGTTTTTT.

V gene TRBV2 combines with J gene TRBJ2-3, with D possibly matching TRBD2 (6 bases). Germline V gives CDR1 SNHLY, CDR2 FYNNEI. The CDR3 spans 16 residues. Trimming took off 2 bases at V and 0 bases at J, with 12 bases between the two ends. CDR3 nucleotides: TGTGCCAGCAGTGAATGGGGCCTAGCGAGCACAGATACGCAGTATTTT. Protein sequence: CASSEWGLASTDTQYF. Full variable domain (remainder filled in from reference TRBV2 and TRBJ2-3): EPEVTQTPSHQVTQMGQEVILRCVPISNHLYFYWYRQILGQKVEFLVSFYNNEISEKSEIFDDQFSVERPDGSNFTLKIRSTKLEDSAMYFCASSEWGLASTDTQYFGPGTRLTVL.

The chain combines TRBV28 with TRBJ1-1, with a weak D call TRBD1 (6 bases). The CDR3 is 15 residues long. Trimming removed 5 bases from V and 2 bases from J, with 15 bases in between. Germline V lookup: CDR1 MDHEN, CDR2 SYDVKM. This CDR3 reads CASSSRDTYNTEAFF. CDR3 nucleotides: TGTGCCAGCAGTAGCCGGGACACCTACAACACTGAAGCTTTCTTT.

The V gene is TRBV4-2, the J gene TRBJ1-2; 9 bases are shared with TRBD1. V shed 4 bases and J 8 bases; nucleotides not matched to a gene: 11. This CDR3 has 15 amino acids. Germline V gene lookup returns CDR1 LGHNA and CDR2 YNFKEQ. The CDR3 DNA follows: TGTGCCAGCAGCCTACCCAGGGACAGGGCAATCGGCTACACCTTC. This codes for CASSLPRDRAIGYTF.

Here the CDR3 reads CASSDRGRSYEQYF. In DNA, the CDR3 is TGTGCCAGCAGTGACAGGGGGCGCAGCTACGAGCAGTACTTC. V gene TRBV28 combines with J gene TRBJ2-7; TRBD1 matches 10 bases. In germline, CDR1 is MDHEN, CDR2 SYDVKM. V trimming: 5 bases; J trimming: 3 bases; junction bases outside the gene matches: 4. This CDR3 comprises 14 residues.

The chain links TRBV9 to TRBJ2-5; 9 positions agree with TRBD1. CDR1 is SGDLS, CDR2 YYNGEE, per germline. The V segment lost 4 bases and the J segment 4 bases; nucleotides outside the gene matches: 5. CDR3 length equals 14 residues. The CDR3 sequence: CASSPRTGVETQYF. The CDR3 DNA is TGTGCCAGCAGCCCTAGGACAGGGGTAGAGACCCAGTACTTC. Supplemented by reference TRBV9 and TRBJ2-5, the full variable domain reads DSGVTQTPKHLITATGQRVTLRCSPRSGDLSVYWYQQSLDQGLQFLIQYYNGEERAKGNILERFSAQQFPDLHSELNLSSLELGDSALYFCASSPRTGVETQYFGPGTRLLVL.

The chain combines TRBV6-1 with TRBJ2-2; maybe TRBD1 (5 bases). CDR3 length: 13 amino acids. The V gene lost 8 bases and the J gene lost 7 bases, with 14 bases spanning the gap. The germline V gene encodes CDR1 MNHNS and CDR2 SASEGT. The CDR3 DNA is TGTGCCAGCTTAGGGGCGCCCCACGGGGAGCTGTTTTTT. Translated: CASLGAPHGELFF.

V is TRBV2 and J is TRBJ2-1; TRBD2 might be the D (7 bases). The germline V gene encodes CDR1 SNHLY and CDR2 FYNNEI. Between the trimmed V and J ends, which lost 1 base and 9 bases, there was a span of 13 bases. The CDR3 totals 14 residues. The CDR3: CASSEDVGGAEQFF. In nucleotides, the CDR3 is TGTGCCAGCAGTGAAGATGTAGGGGGGGCTGAGCAGTTCTTC.

The J gene is TRBJ2-1, the V gene TRBV28; 10 nucleotides match TRBD1. Looked up from germline, CDR1 is MDHEN and CDR2 is SYDVKM. The CDR3 spans 16 residues. Trimming at V came to 6 bases and at J to 4 bases, leaving 9 bases not matched to a gene. CDR3 sequence reads: CASSTSRTGGYNEQFF. The CDR3, as DNA: TGTGCCAGCAGCACTAGCCGGACAGGGGGATACAATGAGCAGTTCTTC.